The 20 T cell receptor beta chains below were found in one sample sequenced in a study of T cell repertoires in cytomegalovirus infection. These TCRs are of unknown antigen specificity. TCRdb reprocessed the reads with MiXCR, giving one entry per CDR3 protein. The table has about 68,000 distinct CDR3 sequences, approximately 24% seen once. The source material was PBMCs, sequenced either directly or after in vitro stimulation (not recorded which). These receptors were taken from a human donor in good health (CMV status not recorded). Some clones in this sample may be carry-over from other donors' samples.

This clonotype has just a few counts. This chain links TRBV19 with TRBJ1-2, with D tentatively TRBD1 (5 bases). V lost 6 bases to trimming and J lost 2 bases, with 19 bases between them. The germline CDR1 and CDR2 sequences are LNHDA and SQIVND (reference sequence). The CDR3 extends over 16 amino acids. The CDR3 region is CASREDSGRSNYGYTF. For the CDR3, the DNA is TGTGCCAGTAGGGAGGACTCGGGACGAAGCAACTATGGCTACACCTTC.

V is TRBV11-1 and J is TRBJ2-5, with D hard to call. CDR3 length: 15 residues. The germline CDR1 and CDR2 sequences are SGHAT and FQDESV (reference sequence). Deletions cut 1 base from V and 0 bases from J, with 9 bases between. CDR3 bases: TGTGCCAGCAGCTTAGGAGCCAGAAACCAAGAGACCCAGTACTTC. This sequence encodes CASSLGARNQETQYF.

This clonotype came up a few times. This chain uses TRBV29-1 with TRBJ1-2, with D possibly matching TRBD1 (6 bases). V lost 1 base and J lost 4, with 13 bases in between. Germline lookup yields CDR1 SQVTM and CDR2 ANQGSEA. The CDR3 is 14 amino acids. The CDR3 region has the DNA TGCAGCGTTGAAGGGGGGGGCAGGATCTATGGCTACACCTTC. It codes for CSVEGGGRIYGYTF. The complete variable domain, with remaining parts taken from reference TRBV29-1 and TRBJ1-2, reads SAVISQKPSRDICQRGTSLTIQCQVDSQVTMMFWYRQQPGQSLTLIATANQGSEATYESGFVIDKFPISRPNLTFSTLTVSNMSPEDSSIYLCSVEGGGRIYGYTFGSGTRLTVV.

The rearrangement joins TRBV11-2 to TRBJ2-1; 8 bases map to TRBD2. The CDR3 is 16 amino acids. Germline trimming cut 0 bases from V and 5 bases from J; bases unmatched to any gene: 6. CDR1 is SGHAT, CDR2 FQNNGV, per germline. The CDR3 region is CASSLEGLVGNNEQFF. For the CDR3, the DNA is TGTGCCAGCAGCTTAGAGGGACTAGTAGGTAACAATGAGCAGTTCTTC.

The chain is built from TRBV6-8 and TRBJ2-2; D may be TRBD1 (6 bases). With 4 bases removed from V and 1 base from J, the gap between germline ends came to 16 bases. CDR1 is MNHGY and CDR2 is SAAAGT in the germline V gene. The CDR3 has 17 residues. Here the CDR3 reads CASSSYTTGQNTGELFF. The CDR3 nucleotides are TGTGCCAGCAGTTCCTACACGACGGGACAGAACACCGGGGAGCTGTTTTTT.

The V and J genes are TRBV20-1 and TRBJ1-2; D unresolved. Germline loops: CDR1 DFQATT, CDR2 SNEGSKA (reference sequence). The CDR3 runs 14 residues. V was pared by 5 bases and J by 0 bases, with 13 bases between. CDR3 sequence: CSAQSTQANYGYTF. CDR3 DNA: TGCAGTGCTCAAAGCACCCAAGCTAACTATGGCTACACCTTC.

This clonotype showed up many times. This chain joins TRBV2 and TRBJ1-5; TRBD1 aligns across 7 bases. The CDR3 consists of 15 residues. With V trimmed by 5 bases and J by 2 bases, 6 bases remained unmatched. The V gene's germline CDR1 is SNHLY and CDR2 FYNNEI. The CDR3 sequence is CASSLQGMGNQPQHF. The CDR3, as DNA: TGTGCCAGCAGTTTACAGGGGATGGGCAATCAGCCCCAGCATTTT.

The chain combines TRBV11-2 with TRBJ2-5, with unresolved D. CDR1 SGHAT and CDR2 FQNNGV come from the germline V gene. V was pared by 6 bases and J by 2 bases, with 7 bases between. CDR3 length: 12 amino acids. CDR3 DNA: TGTGCCAGCAGTCTAACACAAGAGACCCAGTACTTC. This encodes CASSLTQETQYF.

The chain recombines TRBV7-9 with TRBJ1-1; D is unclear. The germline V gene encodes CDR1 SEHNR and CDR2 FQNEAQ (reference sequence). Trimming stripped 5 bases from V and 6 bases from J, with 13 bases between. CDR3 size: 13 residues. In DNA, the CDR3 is TGTGCCAGCAGCCCCTTGGTCATCGCTGAAGCTTTCTTT. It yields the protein CASSPLVIAEAFF.

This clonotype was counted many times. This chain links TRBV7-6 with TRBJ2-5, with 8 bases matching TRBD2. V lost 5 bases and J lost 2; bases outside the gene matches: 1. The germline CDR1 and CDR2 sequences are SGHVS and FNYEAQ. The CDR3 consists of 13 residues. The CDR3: CASSRGRQETQYF. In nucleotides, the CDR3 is TGTGCCAGCAGCCGCGGGAGGCAAGAGACCCAGTACTTC.

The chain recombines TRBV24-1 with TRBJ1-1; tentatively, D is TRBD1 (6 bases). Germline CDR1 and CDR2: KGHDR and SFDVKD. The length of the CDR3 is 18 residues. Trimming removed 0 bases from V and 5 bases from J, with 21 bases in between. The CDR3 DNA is TGTGCCACCAGTGATTTGGTGGCAGGGCGAGAGGGGGAAACTGAAGCTTTCTTT. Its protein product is CATSDLVAGREGETEAFF.

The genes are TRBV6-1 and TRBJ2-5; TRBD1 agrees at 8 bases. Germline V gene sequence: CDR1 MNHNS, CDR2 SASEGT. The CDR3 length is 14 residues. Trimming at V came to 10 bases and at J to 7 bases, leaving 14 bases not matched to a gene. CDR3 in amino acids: CATEGQGAVGTQYF. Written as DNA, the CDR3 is TGTGCCACTGAAGGACAGGGAGCCGTCGGGACCCAGTACTTC.

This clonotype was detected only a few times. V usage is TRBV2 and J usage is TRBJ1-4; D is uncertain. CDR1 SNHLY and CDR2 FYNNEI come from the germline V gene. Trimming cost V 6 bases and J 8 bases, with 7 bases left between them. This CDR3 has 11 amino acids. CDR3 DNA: TGTGCCAGCAGGGAGTCCGAAAAACTGTTTTTT. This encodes CASRESEKLFF.

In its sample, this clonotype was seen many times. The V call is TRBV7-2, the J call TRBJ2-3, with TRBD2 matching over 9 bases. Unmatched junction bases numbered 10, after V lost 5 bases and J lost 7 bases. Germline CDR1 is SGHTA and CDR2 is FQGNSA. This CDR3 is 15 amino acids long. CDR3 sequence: CASSILAGEGNTQYF. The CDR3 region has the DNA TGTGCCAGCAGCATTTTAGCGGGAGAGGGAAATACGCAGTATTTT.

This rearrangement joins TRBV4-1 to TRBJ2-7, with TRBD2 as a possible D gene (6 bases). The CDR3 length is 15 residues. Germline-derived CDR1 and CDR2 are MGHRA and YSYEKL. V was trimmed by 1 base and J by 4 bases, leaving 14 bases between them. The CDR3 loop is CASSQGEAGYYEQYV. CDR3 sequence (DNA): TGCGCCAGCAGCCAAGGGGAGGCAGGGTATTACGAGCAGTACGTC.

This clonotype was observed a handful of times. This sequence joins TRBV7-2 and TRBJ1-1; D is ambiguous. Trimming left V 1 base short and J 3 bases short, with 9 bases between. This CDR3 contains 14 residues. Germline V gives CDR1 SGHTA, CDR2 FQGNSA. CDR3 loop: CASSLVFGDTEAFF. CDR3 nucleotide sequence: TGTGCCAGCAGCTTAGTGTTCGGTGACACTGAAGCTTTCTTT. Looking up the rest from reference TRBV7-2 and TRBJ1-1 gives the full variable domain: GAGVSQSPSNKVTEKGKDVELRCDPISGHTALYWYRQSLGQGLEFLIYFQGNSAPDKSGLPSDRFSAERTGGSVSTLTIQRTQQEDSAVYLCASSLVFGDTEAFFGQGTRLTVV.

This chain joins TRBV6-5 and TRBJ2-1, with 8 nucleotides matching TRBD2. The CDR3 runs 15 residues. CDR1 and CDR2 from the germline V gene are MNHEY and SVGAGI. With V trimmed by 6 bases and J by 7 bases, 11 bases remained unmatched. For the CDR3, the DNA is TGTGCCAGCAGCCCACTGACCGGGACTAGAAATGAGCAGTTCTTC. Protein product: CASSPLTGTRNEQFF.

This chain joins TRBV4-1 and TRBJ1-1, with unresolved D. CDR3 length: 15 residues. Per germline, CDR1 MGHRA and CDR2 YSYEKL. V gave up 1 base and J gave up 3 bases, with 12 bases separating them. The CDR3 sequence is CASSQGAGFDTEAFF. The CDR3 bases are TGCGCCAGCAGCCAAGGGGCAGGTTTCGACACTGAAGCTTTCTTT.

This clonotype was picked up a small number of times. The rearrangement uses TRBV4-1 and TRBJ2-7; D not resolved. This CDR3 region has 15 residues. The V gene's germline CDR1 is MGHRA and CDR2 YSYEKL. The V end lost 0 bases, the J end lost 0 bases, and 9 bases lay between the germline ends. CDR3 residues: CASSQEVGPSYEQYF. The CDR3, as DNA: TGCGCCAGCAGCCAAGAGGTCGGTCCCTCCTACGAGCAGTACTTC.

CDR3 region: CASSRTSGRATEQYF. The DNA for the CDR3 is TGTGCCAGCAGCCGTACTAGCGGGAGGGCCACCGAGCAGTACTTC. The chain recombines TRBV9 with TRBJ2-7, with TRBD2 matching over 13 bases. The CDR3 is 15 amino acids. Germline-derived CDR1 and CDR2 are SGDLS and YYNGEE. V shed 4 bases and J 6 bases; nucleotides not matched to a gene: 7.